Sequencing of this T cell receptor (beta chain) was carried out in a study of quantifying T cell responses using KT2 cells. Study context: TCR alpha and beta constant-region primers primed reverse transcription of RNA.

Study-wide findings and caveats: Counts of KT2 alpha and beta sequences rose linearly with the number of KT2 cells added. Very high KT2 spike-in numbers caused saturation in KT2 sequence detection.

This clonotype was picked up a small number of times. What it binds is not known. Unfractionated PBMC were spiked with known numbers of KT2 clone cells. Different KT2-to-PBMC ratios were created with a constant PBMC count. The germline CDR1 and CDR2 sequences are MNHEY and SVGAGI. The V and J ends lost 6 bases and 4 bases respectively, with 18 bases between them. The CDR3 sequence is 16 residues long. The cDNA 3' end received a ligated oligonucleotide with a UMI. First-round PCR used roughly 4 cycles and beta primers RC1.1 and RC1.2 covering TRBC1 and TRBC2. TCRdb passed the UMI-ligation and nested PCR reads through MiXCR, listing each CDR3 protein once. The data show 40,000 or so distinct CDR3 sequences, about a sixth seen once.

The specimen was PBMCs spiked with cells of the T cell clone KT2. This clonotype was sampled from a human donor. This chain links TRBV6-5 with TRBJ2-2, with D maybe TRBD2 (6 bases). CDR3 sequence reads: CASSRTSLTVTGELFF. The CDR3 DNA is TGTGCCAGCAGCCGCACTAGCTTAACGGTCACCGGGGAGCTGTTTTTT.